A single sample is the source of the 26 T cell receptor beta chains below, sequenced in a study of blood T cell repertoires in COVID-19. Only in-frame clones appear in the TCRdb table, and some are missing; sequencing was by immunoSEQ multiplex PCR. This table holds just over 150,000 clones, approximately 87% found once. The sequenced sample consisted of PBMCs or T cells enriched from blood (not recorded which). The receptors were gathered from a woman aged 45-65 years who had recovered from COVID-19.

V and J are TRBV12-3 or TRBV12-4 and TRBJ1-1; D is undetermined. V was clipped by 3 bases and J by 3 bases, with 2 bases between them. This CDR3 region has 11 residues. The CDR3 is CASSFDTEAFF. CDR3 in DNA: TGTGCCAGCAGTTTCGACACTGAAGCTTTCTTT.

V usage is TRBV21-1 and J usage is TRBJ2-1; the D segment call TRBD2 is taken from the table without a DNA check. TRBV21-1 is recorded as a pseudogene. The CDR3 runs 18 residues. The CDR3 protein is CASSKGLAGGPSYNEQFF. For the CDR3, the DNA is TGTGCCAGCAGCAAGGGACTAGCGGGGGGGCCCTCATACAATGAGCAGTTCTTC.

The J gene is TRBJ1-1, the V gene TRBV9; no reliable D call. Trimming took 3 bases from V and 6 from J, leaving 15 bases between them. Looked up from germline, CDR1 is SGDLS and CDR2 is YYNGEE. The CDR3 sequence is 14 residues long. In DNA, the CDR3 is TGTGCCAGCAGCGCCGACGGGGAGGGATCTGAAGCTTTCTTT. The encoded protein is CASSADGEGSEAFF. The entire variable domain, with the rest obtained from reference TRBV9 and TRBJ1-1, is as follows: DSGVTQTPKHLITATGQRVTLRCSPRSGDLSVYWYQQSLDQGLQFLIQYYNGEERAKGNILERFSAQQFPDLHSELNLSSLELGDSALYFCASSADGEGSEAFFGQGTRLTVV.

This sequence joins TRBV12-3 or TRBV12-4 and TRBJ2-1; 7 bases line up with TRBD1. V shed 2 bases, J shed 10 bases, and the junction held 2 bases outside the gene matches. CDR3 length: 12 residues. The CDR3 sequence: CASSLNRGEQFF. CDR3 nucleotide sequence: TGTGCCAGCAGTTTAAACAGGGGCGAGCAGTTCTTC.

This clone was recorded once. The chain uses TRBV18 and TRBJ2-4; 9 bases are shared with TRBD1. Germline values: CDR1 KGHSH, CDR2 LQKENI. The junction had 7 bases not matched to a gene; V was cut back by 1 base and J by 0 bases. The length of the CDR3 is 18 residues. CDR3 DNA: TGTGCCAGCTCACCACGGACAGGGGTAGGGGGAGCCAAAAACATTCAGTACTTC. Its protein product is CASSPRTGVGGAKNIQYF.

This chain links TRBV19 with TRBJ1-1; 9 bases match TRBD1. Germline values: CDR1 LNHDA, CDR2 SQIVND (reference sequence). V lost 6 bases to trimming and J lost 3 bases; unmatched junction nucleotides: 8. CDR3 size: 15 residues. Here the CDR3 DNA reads TGTGCCAGTAGCCGAGGGACAGGGTGGGACACTGAAGCTTTCTTT. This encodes CASSRGTGWDTEAFF.

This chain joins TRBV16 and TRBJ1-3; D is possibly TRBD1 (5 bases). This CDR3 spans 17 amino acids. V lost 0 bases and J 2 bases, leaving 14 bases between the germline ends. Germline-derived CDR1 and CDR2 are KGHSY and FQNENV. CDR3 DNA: TGTGCCAGCAGCCAATCGCGGGGACGGGCGGCTGGAAACACCATATATTTT. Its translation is CASSQSRGRAAGNTIYF.

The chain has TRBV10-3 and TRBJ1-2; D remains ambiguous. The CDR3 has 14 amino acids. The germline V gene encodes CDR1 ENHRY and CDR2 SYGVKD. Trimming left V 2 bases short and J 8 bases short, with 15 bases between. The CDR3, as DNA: TGTGCCATCAGTGAGGGAATCGCGTTGACAGGCTACACCTTC. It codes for CAISEGIALTGYTF.

CDR3 region: CASSIDRTLTGTVETQYF. CDR3 DNA sequence: TGTGCCAGTAGTATAGATCGCACCTTGACAGGGACGGTGGAGACCCAGTACTTC. The chain joins TRBV19 to TRBJ2-5; 7 nucleotides match TRBD1. Germline loops: CDR1 LNHDA, CDR2 SQIVND (reference sequence). This CDR3 is 18 amino acids long. V lost 0 bases to trimming and J lost 5 bases; unmatched junction nucleotides: 15.

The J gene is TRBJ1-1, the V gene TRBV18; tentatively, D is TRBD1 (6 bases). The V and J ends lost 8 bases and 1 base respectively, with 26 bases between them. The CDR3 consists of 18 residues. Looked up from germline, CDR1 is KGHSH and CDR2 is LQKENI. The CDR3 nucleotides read TGTGCCAGCACTTACGTACAGGGAATGGGTTTTCCGAACACTGAAGCTTTCTTT. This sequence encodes CASTYVQGMGFPNTEAFF.

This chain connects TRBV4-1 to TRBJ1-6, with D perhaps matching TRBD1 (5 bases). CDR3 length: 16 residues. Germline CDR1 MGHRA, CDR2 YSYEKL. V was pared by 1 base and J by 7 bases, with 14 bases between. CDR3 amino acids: CASSQGPGQRNSPLHF. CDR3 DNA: TGCGCCAGCAGCCAAGGGCCAGGGCAAAGGAATTCACCCCTCCACTTT.

CDR3 residues: CASSESDQGISSGANVLTF. CDR3 nucleotide sequence: TGCGCCAGCAGTGAGTCGGACCAGGGGATCAGCTCTGGGGCCAACGTCCTGACTTTC. J is TRBJ2-6 and V is TRBV10-1, with a possible D match to TRBD1 (6 bases). Trimming pared 0 bases from V and 0 bases from J, leaving 15 bases between. The CDR3 totals 19 residues. CDR1 and CDR2 from the germline V gene are WNHNN and SYGVQD (reference sequence).

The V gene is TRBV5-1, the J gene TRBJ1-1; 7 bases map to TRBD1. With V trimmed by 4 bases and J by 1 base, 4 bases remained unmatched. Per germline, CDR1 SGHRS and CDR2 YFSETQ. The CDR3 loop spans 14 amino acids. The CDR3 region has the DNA TGCGCCAGCAGCACAGGACAGGCGAACACTGAAGCTTTCTTT. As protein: CASSTGQANTEAFF.

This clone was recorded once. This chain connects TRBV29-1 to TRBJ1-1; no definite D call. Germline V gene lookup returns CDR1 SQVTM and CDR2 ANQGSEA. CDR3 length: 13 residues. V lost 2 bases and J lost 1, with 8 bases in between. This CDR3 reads CSVEYVGNTEAFF. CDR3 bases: TGCAGCGTTGAATATGTCGGGAACACTGAAGCTTTCTTT.

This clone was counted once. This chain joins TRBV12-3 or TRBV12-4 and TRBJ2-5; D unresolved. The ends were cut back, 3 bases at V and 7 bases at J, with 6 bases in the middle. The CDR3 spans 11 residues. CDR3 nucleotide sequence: TGTGCCAGCAGTTTTGGGCGGACCCAGTACTTC. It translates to CASSFGRTQYF.

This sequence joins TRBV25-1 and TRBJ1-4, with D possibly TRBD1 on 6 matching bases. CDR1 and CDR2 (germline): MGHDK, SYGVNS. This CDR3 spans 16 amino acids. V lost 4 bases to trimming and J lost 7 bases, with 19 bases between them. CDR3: CASSGSQGWMGEKLFF. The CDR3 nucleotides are TGTGCCAGCAGTGGATCACAGGGTTGGATGGGTGAAAAACTGTTTTTT.

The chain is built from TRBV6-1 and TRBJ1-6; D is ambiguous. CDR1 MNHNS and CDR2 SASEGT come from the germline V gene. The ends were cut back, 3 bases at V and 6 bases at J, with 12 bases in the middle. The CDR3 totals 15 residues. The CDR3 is CASSDGLRANSPLHF. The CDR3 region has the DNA TGTGCCAGCAGTGATGGGTTGAGGGCTAATTCACCCCTCCACTTT.

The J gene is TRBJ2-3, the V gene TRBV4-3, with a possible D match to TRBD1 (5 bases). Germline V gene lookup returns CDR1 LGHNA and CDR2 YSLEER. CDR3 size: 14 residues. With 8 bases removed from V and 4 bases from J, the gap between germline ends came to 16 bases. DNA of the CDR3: TGCGCCAGCCGTACTTGGGGCAGGGCAGATACGCAGTATTTT. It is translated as CASRTWGRADTQYF.

CDR3 protein: CASSLAATGGDEQFF. CDR3 sequence (DNA): TGTGCCAGCAGCTTAGCGGCGACAGGGGGCGATGAGCAGTTCTTC. The chain carries TRBV7-9 and TRBJ2-1, with TRBD1 matching over 10 bases. J was trimmed by 8 bases and V by 0 bases; bases with no gene match: 4. The germline gives CDR1 SEHNR, CDR2 FQNEAQ (reference sequence). CDR3 size: 15 residues. Full variable domain (remainder filled in from reference TRBV7-9 and TRBJ2-1): DTGVSQNPRHKITKRGQNVTFRCDPISEHNRLYWYRQTLGQGPEFLTYFQNEAQLEKSRLLSDRFSAERPKGSFSTLEIQRTEQGDSAMYLCASSLAATGGDEQFFGPGTRLTVL.

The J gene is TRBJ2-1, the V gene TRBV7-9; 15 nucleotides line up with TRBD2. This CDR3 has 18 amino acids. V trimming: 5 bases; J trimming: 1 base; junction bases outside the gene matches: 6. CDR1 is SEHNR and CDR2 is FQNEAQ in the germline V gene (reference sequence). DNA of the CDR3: TGTGCCAGCAGCCTTGGGACTAGCGGGGGGCCATCCTACAATGAGCAGTTCTTC. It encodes CASSLGTSGGPSYNEQFF.

The CDR3 DNA follows: TGTGCCAGCAGCTTAGCCGGGGGGCTCGAGCAGTACTTC. It translates to CASSLAGGLEQYF. The chain is built from TRBV11-2 and TRBJ2-7; possibly TRBD2 for D (7 bases). Germline lookup yields CDR1 SGHAT and CDR2 FQNNGV. V was cut by 1 base and J by 6 bases, with 10 bases left in between. The CDR3 loop spans 13 amino acids.

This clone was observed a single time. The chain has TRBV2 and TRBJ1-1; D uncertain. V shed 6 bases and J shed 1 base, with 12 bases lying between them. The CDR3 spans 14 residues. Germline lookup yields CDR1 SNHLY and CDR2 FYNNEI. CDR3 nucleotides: TGTGCCAGCAGAGCCCCCCCTCGGAACACTGAAGCTTTCTTT. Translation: CASRAPPRNTEAFF.

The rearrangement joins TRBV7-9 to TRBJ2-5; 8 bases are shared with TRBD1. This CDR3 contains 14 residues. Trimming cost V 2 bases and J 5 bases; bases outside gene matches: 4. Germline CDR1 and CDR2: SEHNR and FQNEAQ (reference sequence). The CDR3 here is CASSLRTGWETQYF. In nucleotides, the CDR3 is TGTGCCAGCAGCTTAAGGACAGGGTGGGAGACCCAGTACTTC.

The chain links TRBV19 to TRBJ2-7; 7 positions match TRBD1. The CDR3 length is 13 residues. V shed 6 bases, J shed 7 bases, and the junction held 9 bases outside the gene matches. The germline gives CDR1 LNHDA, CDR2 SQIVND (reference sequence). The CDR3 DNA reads TGTGCCAGTAGAGGACAGGACCTCGGGGAGCAGTACTTC. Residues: CASRGQDLGEQYF.

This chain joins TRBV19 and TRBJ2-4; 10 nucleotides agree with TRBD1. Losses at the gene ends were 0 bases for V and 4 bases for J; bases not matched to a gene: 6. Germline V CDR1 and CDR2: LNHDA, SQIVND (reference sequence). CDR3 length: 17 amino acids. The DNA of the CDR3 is TGTGCCAGTAGTATAGAGTATGGGACAGGGGCGAAAAACATTCAGTACTTC. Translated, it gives CASSIEYGTGAKNIQYF.

The CDR3 DNA is TGCGCCAGCAGCCACGGGGGGACAGGGGTCGACGAGCAGTACTTC. Amino acid sequence: CASSHGGTGVDEQYF. This chain connects TRBV4-1 to TRBJ2-7; TRBD1 matches 10 bases. Germline assignment: CDR1 MGHRA and CDR2 YSYEKL. The CDR3 covers 15 residues. V was pared by 3 bases and J by 5 bases, with 7 bases of the junction left unmatched.